This T cell receptor (beta chain) was recorded in a study of blood T cell repertoires in COVID-19. As processed by the authors: Estimates of nucleated cell counts were drawn from the amplification of reference gene primers. The method was immunoSEQ multiplex PCR; TCRdb's version includes in-frame clones alone and lacks a portion of them. For V, J and clone size, that table is used; D and trimming come from the DNA. The profile shows about 170,000 clones, approximately 91% of them singletons. Germline values: CDR1 SGHAT, CDR2 FQNNGV. V shed 0 bases and J shed 8 bases, with 10 bases lying between them. The CDR3 covers 13 residues.

The source of this sequence is a woman younger than 30 who had recovered from COVID-19. Sequencing was performed on PBMCs or T cells enriched from blood (not recorded which). V is TRBV11-2 and J is TRBJ1-2, with D tentatively TRBD1 (6 bases). The CDR3 DNA sequence: TGTGCCAGCAGCTTAGAAGGGGGAAGGGGCTACACCTTC. Translating it yields CASSLEGGRGYTF.